These T cell receptor beta chains were read from a single sample in a study of T-cell reconstitution after alpha-beta-depleted transplantation in children. Via MiXCR, TCRdb re-called the PCR reads, giving one row per CDR3 protein. The table lists about 310,000 distinct CDR3 sequences, over 20% of them singletons, with roughly 9.7% in the top ten. This specimen was PBMCs, mostly from graft donor cells, taken 180 days after TCRalphabeta/CD19-depleted stem cell transplant. The receptors were gathered from a male patient between 10 and 17 years old who had a stem cell transplant for acute lymphoblastic leukemia, so the T cells may come from the graft donor. Both conserved end residues are part of each CDR3. The D gene is left open where the match is weak. Where a row states a size, it is once, few, many or the class of an expanded clone; other rows omit it.

CDR3aa	CDR3nt	abundance	j_gene	v_gene	d_gene
CASRSGLAGSYEQYF	TGTGCCAGCAGATCGGGACTAGCGGGGTCCTACGAGCAGTACTTC	many	TRBJ2-7	TRBV6-5	TRBD2
CATSSVAGRQNTEAFF	TGTGCCACCAGCTCCGTGGCTGGCAGACAGAACACTGAAGCTTTCTTT	NA	TRBJ1-1	TRBV15	NA
CASSSLAGVGYEQYF	TGTGCCAGCAGTTCACTAGCGGGAGTCGGGTACGAGCAGTACTTC	NA	TRBJ2-7	TRBV27	TRBD2
CASSQESDTYYEQYF	TGTGCCAGCAGCCAAGAGTCGGACACCTACTACGAGCAGTACTTC	few	TRBJ2-7	TRBV14	NA
CASGRYRDRGRNEQFF	TGTGCCAGCGGCCGTTACCGGGACAGGGGGCGGAATGAGCAGTTCTTC	NA	TRBJ2-1	TRBV3-1	TRBD1
CSAVTSVEQFF	TGCAGTGCGGTCACTAGCGTCGAGCAGTTCTTC	NA	TRBJ2-1	TRBV20-1	TRBD2
CASSSYRATNEKLFF	TGTGCCAGCAGCTCGTACAGGGCAACTAATGAAAAACTGTTTTTT	few	TRBJ1-4	TRBV7-6	NA
CASSGDKTSHQETQYF	TGTGCCAGTTCAGGGGATAAGACTAGCCACCAAGAGACCCAGTACTTC	NA	TRBJ2-5	TRBV27	NA
CSAARTSGAPPNTGELFF	TGCAGTGCAGCCCGGACTAGCGGCGCCCCGCCGAACACCGGGGAGCTGTTTTTT	few	TRBJ2-2	TRBV20-1	TRBD2
CASSLPGRSYEQYF	TGTGCCAGCAGCTTACCTGGACGATCCTACGAGCAGTACTTC	many	TRBJ2-7	TRBV7-6	NA
CASSLPRLADYEQYF	TGTGCCAGCAGCTTGCCCCGACTAGCTGACTACGAGCAGTACTTC	NA	TRBJ2-7	TRBV5-6	TRBD2
CASSFGQTGWEAFF	TGTGCCAGCAGCTTCGGACAGACAGGGTGGGAAGCTTTCTTT	NA	TRBJ1-1	TRBV7-9	TRBD1
CATSDSIVGTGRRETQYF	TGTGCCACCAGTGATTCTATAGTCGGGACAGGGAGGAGAGAGACCCAGTACTTC	NA	TRBJ2-5	TRBV24-1	TRBD1
CASSVRLRGPDTQYF	TGTGCCAGCAGCGTACGTTTAAGGGGACCGGATACGCAGTATTTT	NA	TRBJ2-3	TRBV7-6	NA
CASSPGLAVRGEQYF	TGTGCCAGCAGCCCGGGACTAGCGGTCCGGGGCGAGCAGTACTTC	few	TRBJ2-7	TRBV12-3/TRBV12-4	TRBD2
CASSPDRGTETQYF	TGTGCCAGCAGCCCGGACAGGGGAACGGAGACCCAGTACTTC	NA	TRBJ2-5	TRBV12-3/TRBV12-4	TRBD1
CASSSDRGPYEQYF	TGTGCCAGCAGCTCGGACAGGGGGCCCTACGAGCAGTACTTC	NA	TRBJ2-7	TRBV7-6	TRBD1
CASSSSGLPYEQYF	TGTGCCAGCAGTTCTAGCGGGCTCCCCTACGAGCAGTACTTC	many	TRBJ2-7	TRBV12-3/TRBV12-4	TRBD2
CSASGQPRSYNEQFF	TGCAGTGCTAGCGGGCAGCCTCGCTCCTACAATGAGCAGTTCTTC	NA	TRBJ2-1	TRBV20-1	NA
CASSRGGQGIYEQYF	TGCGCCAGCAGCCGAGGGGGACAGGGGATATACGAGCAGTACTTC	NA	TRBJ2-7	TRBV5-1	TRBD1
CASSQGPDWTGFDYGYTF	TGTGCCAGCAGCCAAGGCCCCGACTGGACAGGGTTTGACTATGGCTACACCTTC	few	TRBJ1-2	TRBV3-1	TRBD1
CASSTRYKNIQYF	TGTGCCAGCAGTACGAGATACAAAAACATTCAGTACTTC	many	TRBJ2-4	TRBV12-3/TRBV12-4	NA
CASSGQITGNTIYF	TGTGCCAGCAGCGGACAGATCACAGGAAACACCATATATTTT	few	TRBJ1-3	TRBV7-2	NA
CSVEAPPITSGYNEQFF	TGCAGCGTTGAAGCCCCCCCCATAACTAGCGGTTACAATGAGCAGTTCTTC	NA	TRBJ2-1	TRBV29-1	TRBD2
CATSATSYNEQFF	TGTGCCACTAGCGCGACGTCCTACAATGAGCAGTTCTTC	NA	TRBJ2-1	TRBV24-1	NA
CASSSRVAQYF	TGTGCCAGCAGCAGTAGAGTCGCCCAGTACTTC	NA	TRBJ2-5	TRBV7-8	NA
CASSLSIPAPQHF	TGTGCCAGCAGTTTATCGATCCCGGCACCCCAGCATTTT	few	TRBJ1-5	TRBV27	NA
CASSVGPGGAGMMTQYF	TGTGCCAGCAGCGTAGGCCCCGGAGGGGCTGGTATGATGACGCAGTATTTT	NA	TRBJ2-3	TRBV9	NA
CASSGAGTGSDEQYF	TGTGCCAGCAGCGGGGCCGGGACAGGGTCCGACGAGCAGTACTTC	NA	TRBJ2-7	TRBV9	TRBD1
CASSLARNNEQFF	TGCGCCAGCAGCTTGGCTAGAAACAATGAGCAGTTCTTC	few	TRBJ2-1	TRBV5-1	NA
CASSLGVRQPQHF	TGTGCCAGCAGTTTGGGGGTCCGACAGCCCCAGCATTTT	NA	TRBJ1-5	TRBV28	NA
CASGNSGTLLETQYF	TGTGCCAGCGGAAACTCAGGCACGCTTTTAGAGACCCAGTACTTC	NA	TRBJ2-5	TRBV2	NA
CASKPRTGGTDTQYF	TGTGCCAGTAAGCCCCGGACAGGGGGCACAGATACGCAGTATTTT	NA	TRBJ2-3	TRBV19	TRBD1
CASGTGGGYGYTF	TGTGCCAGCGGGACAGGGGGCGGCTATGGCTACACCTTC	NA	TRBJ1-2	TRBV27	TRBD1